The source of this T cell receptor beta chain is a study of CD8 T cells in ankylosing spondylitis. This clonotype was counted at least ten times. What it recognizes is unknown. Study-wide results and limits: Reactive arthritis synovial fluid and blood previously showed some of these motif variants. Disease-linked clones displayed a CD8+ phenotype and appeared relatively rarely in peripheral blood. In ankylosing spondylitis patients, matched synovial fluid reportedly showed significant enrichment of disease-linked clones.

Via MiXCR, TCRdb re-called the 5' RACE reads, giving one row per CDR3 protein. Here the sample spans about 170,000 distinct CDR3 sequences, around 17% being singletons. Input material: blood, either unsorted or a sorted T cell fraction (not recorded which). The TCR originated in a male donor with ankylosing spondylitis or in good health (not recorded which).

In DNA, the CDR3 is TGTGCCGTAAGGGGAGGTGATGATGAAGCTTTCTTT. Protein sequence: CAVRGGDDEAFF. This sequence joins TRBV24-1 and TRBJ1-1; TRBD1 might be the D (5 bases). There are 12 residues in the CDR3. With 12 bases removed from V and 7 bases from J, the gap between germline ends came to 17 bases. Per germline, CDR1 KGHDR and CDR2 SFDVKD.